This passage covers 6 T cell receptor beta chains from one sample sequenced in a study of cytomegalovirus exposure and HLA in healthy donors. In the PCR, 60 Vbeta and 13 Jbeta primers were used. Generated by immunoSEQ multiplex PCR, the TCRdb table keeps only in-frame clones and is missing some. This table holds about 200,000 clones, around 86% found once. Sequencing was performed on PBMCs. The receptors here all came from a man in his thirties or forties in good health and CMV-seronegative.

The V and J genes are TRBV5-1 and TRBJ2-7, with 8 bases that match TRBD1. CDR1 is SGHRS and CDR2 is YFSETQ in the germline V gene. CDR3 length: 14 residues. Trimming at V came to 0 bases and at J to 4 bases, leaving 3 bases not matched to a gene. CDR3 loop: CASSLAGGRYEQYF. The CDR3 DNA is TGCGCCAGCAGCTTGGCAGGGGGCAGGTACGAGCAGTACTTC.

This chain links TRBV19 with TRBJ1-1, with a tentative D call TRBD1 (6 bases). V lost 4 bases and J 0 bases, leaving 18 bases between the germline ends. Germline values: CDR1 LNHDA, CDR2 SQIVND (reference sequence). The CDR3 covers 17 residues. The CDR3 DNA sequence: TGTGCCAGTAGTAAACCCCCGTACAGGGTAATGAACACTGAAGCTTTCTTT. Residues: CASSKPPYRVMNTEAFF.

The chain joins TRBV19 to TRBJ2-1, with 9 bases aligning to TRBD2. CDR3 length equals 15 residues. The germline CDR1 and CDR2 sequences are LNHDA and SQIVND (reference sequence). The junction had 7 bases not matched to a gene; V was cut back by 4 bases and J by 6 bases. The CDR3 is CASSNSGSQFNEQFF. CDR3 in DNA: TGTGCCAGTAGTAATAGCGGGAGTCAGTTCAATGAGCAGTTCTTC.

The rearrangement links TRBV11-3 to TRBJ2-7; the D is unclear. V was shortened by 2 bases and J by 2 bases, with 7 bases between the two germline ends. The length of the CDR3 is 13 residues. Germline V gives CDR1 SGHNT, CDR2 YENEEA. CDR3 loop: CASSLSPAYEQYF. The CDR3 DNA is TGTGCCAGCAGCTTATCTCCGGCCTACGAGCAGTACTTC.

This sequence joins TRBV7-9 and TRBJ1-6; a possible D gene is TRBD1 (5 bases). Germline CDR1 SEHNR, CDR2 FQNEAQ (reference sequence). Trimming took 2 bases from V and 11 from J, leaving 13 bases between them. The CDR3 length is 14 residues. CDR3 in amino acids: CASSLRGFEAPLHF. In DNA, the CDR3 is TGTGCCAGCAGCTTACGGGGGTTTGAGGCACCCCTCCACTTT.

The V gene is TRBV7-9, the J gene TRBJ2-5, with 8 bases matching TRBD1. This CDR3 comprises 15 residues. The junction had 8 bases not matched to a gene; V was cut back by 6 bases and J by 2 bases. Germline V CDR1 and CDR2: SEHNR, FQNEAQ (reference sequence). CDR3 sequence reads: CASSSTGAFQETQYF. CDR3 DNA sequence: TGTGCCAGCAGTTCGACAGGGGCCTTTCAAGAGACCCAGTACTTC.